This T cell receptor beta chain was identified during a study of blood T cell repertoires in COVID-19. Study overall: Samples taken during acute and convalescent COVID-19 were collected in the United States, Italy and Spain. The cDNA or gDNA used as material had been derived from T cells, B-cell-depleted T cells, or PBMCs.

Clones were sequenced by immunoSEQ multiplex PCR, and TCRdb holds only the in-frame ones, with some missing. This sample has 100,000 to 150,000 clones, with more than 60% found just once. The germline V and J ends were trimmed by 3 bases and 4 bases, with 4 bases remaining between them. The CDR3 spans 12 residues. The receptor's source is a woman in her 70s with acute or convalescent COVID-19. The sample was peripheral blood. The rearrangement uses TRBV12-3 or TRBV12-4 and TRBJ1-3; D ambiguous. The CDR3 region has the DNA TGTGCCAGCAGTTTGTTAGGAAACACCATATATTTT. Its translation is CASSLLGNTIYF.